The rows below give T cell receptor beta chains drawn from one sample of a study of T-cell memory formation after mild COVID-19. From the 5' RACE reads, TCRdb called clonotypes with MiXCR, one entry per CDR3 protein. The sample gives 85,000 to 130,000 distinct CDR3 sequences, 11% of which show up once; about two fifths is in the top ten. The sample consisted of PBMCs or a T cell subset sorted from them (not recorded which). These receptors were collected from a man younger than 30 who had mild COVID-19 (a few samples of this study predate the infection). Cell type and time point are not known. CDR3s leave out the opening cysteine and the closing phenylalanine or tryptophan. Each record gives: CDR3 protein, V gene, J gene, CDR3 length.

ASSYSTGGLNGYT	TRBV6-5	TRBJ1-2	13
ASSLSEKSEQF	TRBV28	TRBJ2-1	11
ASRRTASTGELF	TRBV7-9	TRBJ2-2	12
ASSQAKNLDRDPEAF	TRBV4-1	TRBJ1-1	15
ASSSRGNQPQH	TRBV12-3/TRBV12-4	TRBJ1-5	11
ASSRQGDTDTQY	TRBV6-4	TRBJ2-3	12
ASSSEGQGTDTQY	TRBV5-1	TRBJ2-3	13
ASSVDLNTGELF	TRBV5-1	TRBJ2-2	12
ASSLVFGRINEKLF	TRBV7-9	TRBJ1-4	14
ASSSSSPPNTIY	TRBV6-5	TRBJ1-3	12
ASSRRDSQETQY	TRBV11-2	TRBJ2-5	12
ASSLSHTTYEQY	TRBV7-2	TRBJ2-7	12
ASSYLADPWGEKLF	TRBV6-5	TRBJ1-4	14
ASSSPGPGRDGYT	TRBV7-6	TRBJ1-2	13
ASSFGLFSQPQH	TRBV12-3/TRBV12-4	TRBJ1-5	12
ASSQVLDYASTDTQY	TRBV4-2	TRBJ2-3	15
ASSSVTTGDNEQF	TRBV7-9	TRBJ2-1	13
ASSQVEGLVGVEETQY	TRBV3-1	TRBJ2-5	16
SVERFSGGAVGKETQY	TRBV29-1	TRBJ2-5	16
ASSVSGPSTDTQY	TRBV9	TRBJ2-3	13
ASSQDPGVGYT	TRBV4-1	TRBJ1-2	11
ASSPNDNSGNTIY	TRBV19	TRBJ1-3	13
ASTQGWGAGYEQY	TRBV4-1	TRBJ2-7	13
ASSPPAGNVDTIY	TRBV9	TRBJ1-3	13